Each of the 18 T cell receptor beta chains below was sequenced from the same sample in a study of cytomegalovirus exposure and HLA in healthy donors. The PCR ran on 60 Vbeta and 13 Jbeta primers. Libraries were prepared by immunoSEQ multiplex PCR; TCRdb keeps only in-frame clonotypes and omits some of them. The sample shows around 52,000 clones, 70% to 85% of them seen only once. Material for sequencing was PBMCs. The receptors were sampled from a middle-aged man in good health and CMV-seronegative.

The chain carries TRBV5-1 and TRBJ1-1, with D perhaps TRBD1 (6 bases). The germline gives CDR1 SGHRS, CDR2 YFSETQ. CDR3 length: 16 amino acids. The V and J ends lost 0 bases and 1 base respectively, with 13 bases between them. The CDR3 spells CASSLDGGPSNTEAFF. CDR3 nucleotides: TGCGCCAGCAGCTTGGACGGGGGGCCATCGAACACTGAAGCTTTCTTT. The full variable domain, rest sourced from reference TRBV5-1 and TRBJ1-1, is KAGVTQTPRYLIKTRGQQVTLSCSPISGHRSVSWYQQTPGQGLQFLFEYFSETQRNKGNFPGRFSGRQFSNSRSEMNVSTLELGDSALYLCASSLDGGPSNTEAFFGQGTRLTVV.

Here the CDR3 reads CATSRDLLGQGTGELFF. As DNA, the CDR3 is TGTGCCACCAGCAGAGATCTATTGGGACAGGGGACCGGGGAGCTGTTTTTT. This chain joins TRBV15 and TRBJ2-2; TRBD1 aligns across 10 bases. This CDR3 region has 17 residues. The germline gives CDR1 LNHNV, CDR2 YYDKDF (reference sequence). J gave up 5 bases and V 0 bases, and 6 bases lay outside the gene matches.

The chain uses TRBV9 and TRBJ2-2; D is unclear. CDR1 and CDR2 from the germline V gene are SGDLS and YYNGEE. V gave up 1 base and J gave up 1 base, with 8 bases separating them. This CDR3 comprises 15 residues. CDR3 bases: TGTGCCAGCAGCGTACAACAGATGAACACCGGGGAGCTGTTTTTT. Protein sequence: CASSVQQMNTGELFF.

The chain couples TRBV6-5 to TRBJ1-2; D not resolved. Germline values: CDR1 MNHEY, CDR2 SVGAGI. Deletions cut 0 bases from V and 10 bases from J, with 12 bases between. The CDR3 extends over 13 amino acids. The CDR3 DNA reads TGTGCCAGCAGTTACTCTCGGGGTTCGCACTACACCTTC. The encoded protein is CASSYSRGSHYTF.

The chain combines TRBV5-6 with TRBJ1-2; TRBD1 matches 10 bases. Germline lookup yields CDR1 SGHDT and CDR2 YYEEEE. Germline trimming cut 4 bases from V and 2 bases from J; bases unmatched to any gene: 2. CDR3 length: 14 amino acids. The CDR3 reads CASSPGQGNYGYTF. The CDR3 coding sequence is TGTGCCAGCAGCCCGGGACAGGGGAACTATGGCTACACCTTC. Full variable domain (missing parts from reference TRBV5-6 and TRBJ1-2): DAGVTQSPTHLIKTRGQQVTLRCSPKSGHDTVSWYQQALGQGPQFIFQYYEEEERQRGNFPDRFSGHQFPNYSSELNVNALLLGDSALYLCASSPGQGNYGYTFGSGTRLTVV.

The chain joins TRBV5-1 to TRBJ1-2; 11 bases map to TRBD1. With V trimmed by 4 bases and J by 3 bases, 8 bases remained unmatched. Germline CDR1 and CDR2: SGHRS and YFSETQ. The CDR3 covers 16 residues. CDR3 loop: CASSLQRTGGYYGYTF. In DNA form, the CDR3 reads TGCGCCAGCAGCCTACAAAGGACAGGGGGCTACTATGGCTACACCTTC.

This chain uses TRBV18 with TRBJ1-3; 7 bases are shared with TRBD1. The CDR3 covers 15 residues. CDR1 and CDR2 from the germline V gene are KGHSH and LQKENI. V gave up 6 bases and J gave up 0 bases; unmatched junction bases: 5. CDR3 amino acids: CASSPGQFSGNTIYF. The CDR3 nucleotides read TGTGCCAGCTCTCCGGGACAGTTCTCTGGAAACACCATATATTTT.

V gene TRBV10-3 combines with J gene TRBJ1-4; TRBD1 is a possible D gene (5 bases). Trimming left V 11 bases short and J 8 bases short, with 18 bases between. The CDR3 loop spans 13 amino acids. From germline, CDR1 is ENHRY and CDR2 SYGVKD. CDR3 in amino acids: CASGGGTGEKLFF. Here the CDR3 DNA reads TGTGCCTCTGGGGGGGGTACCGGCGAAAAACTGTTTTTT.

V and J are TRBV21-1 and TRBJ1-5; TRBD1 was called by the table and not checked on the DNA. TRBV21-1 is a listed pseudogene. CDR3 length equals 14 residues. The CDR3 protein is CASSKTGSNQPQHF. The CDR3 nucleotides read TGTGCCAGCAGCAAGACAGGGAGCAATCAGCCCCAGCATTTT.

The V and J genes are TRBV6-1 and TRBJ1-5; tentatively, D is TRBD1 (5 bases). Germline V gene data show CDR1 as MNHNS and CDR2 as SASEGT. Deletions cut 4 bases from V and 7 bases from J, with 8 bases between. CDR3 length equals 12 residues. The CDR3 loop is CASSVGGQPQHF. The CDR3 nucleotides are TGTGCCAGCAGTGTTGGGGGGCAGCCCCAGCATTTT.

V is TRBV9 and J is TRBJ1-2; D is perhaps TRBD1 (5 bases). This CDR3 comprises 15 residues. Germline CDR1 SGDLS, CDR2 YYNGEE. V was clipped by 0 bases and J by 6 bases, with 15 bases between them. The DNA for the CDR3 is TGTGCCAGCAGCGTAGCTGGGGGGAGAGGTGATGGCTACACCTTC. It codes for CASSVAGGRGDGYTF.

The gene calls are TRBV5-4 and TRBJ2-1; 7 bases line up with TRBD1. Germline assignment: CDR1 SGHNT and CDR2 YYREEE (reference sequence). V was pared by 4 bases and J by 6 bases, with 7 bases of the junction left unmatched. The CDR3 consists of 14 residues. The CDR3 reads CASSPAGGGNEQFF. The CDR3, as DNA: TGTGCCAGCAGCCCTGCAGGGGGTGGCAATGAGCAGTTCTTC.

This sequence joins TRBV29-1 and TRBJ1-2; 11 nucleotides agree with TRBD1. V shed 7 bases and J 2 bases; nucleotides not matched to a gene: 6. Germline assignment: CDR1 SQVTM and CDR2 ANQGSEA. The CDR3 is made up of 14 amino acids. CDR3 sequence (DNA): TGCAGCGCCCTCCGGGACAGGGGGAACTATGGCTACACCTTC. Protein product: CSALRDRGNYGYTF.

The chain combines TRBV29-1 with TRBJ2-1; D call uncertain. CDR3 length: 11 residues. The V gene lost 6 bases and the J gene lost 4 bases, with 7 bases spanning the gap. Germline V gene data show CDR1 as SQVTM and CDR2 as ANQGSEA. DNA of the CDR3: TGCAGCGTGGAACATTACAATGAGCAGTTCTTC. Translated, it gives CSVEHYNEQFF.

This chain connects TRBV18 to TRBJ2-7, with D hard to call. The CDR3 covers 17 residues. Germline V gene data show CDR1 as KGHSH and CDR2 as LQKENI. The ends were cut back, 4 bases at V and 0 bases at J, with 19 bases in the middle. The CDR3 here is CASSHYRSDGYSYEQYF. The CDR3, as DNA: TGTGCCAGCTCACACTATCGATCTGACGGATACTCCTACGAGCAGTACTTC.

The genes are TRBV2 and TRBJ2-5, with 13 positions matching TRBD2. Trimming took 7 bases from V and 5 from J; bases not matched to a gene: 13. Germline V gene data show CDR1 as SNHLY and CDR2 as FYNNEI. This CDR3 spans 17 amino acids. CDR3 in amino acids: CASTKGTSGGAWETQYF. In nucleotides, the CDR3 is TGTGCCAGCACAAAGGGAACTAGCGGGGGGGCGTGGGAGACCCAGTACTTC.

This clone appeared a single time. J is TRBJ1-2 and V is TRBV6-5; D ambiguous. This CDR3 is 13 amino acids long. The germline V and J ends were trimmed by 6 bases and 6 bases, with 14 bases remaining between them. CDR1 and CDR2 from the germline V gene are MNHEY and SVGAGI. The CDR3 nucleotides are TGTGCCAGCAGCCAATCAGGCTCTAATGGCTACACCTTC. Protein sequence: CASSQSGSNGYTF.

In this sample, this clone turned up a few times. V is TRBV5-1 and J is TRBJ1-2, with 7 bases lining up with TRBD1. Germline V gives CDR1 SGHRS, CDR2 YFSETQ. This CDR3 has 15 amino acids. V was clipped by 0 bases and J by 0 bases; unmatched bases: 2. The CDR3 DNA reads TGCGCCAGCAGCTTGGATGGGACAGCTAACTATGGCTACACCTTC. It yields the protein CASSLDGTANYGYTF.